The source of this T cell receptor beta chain is a study of blood T cell repertoires in COVID-19. Across the study: Some COVID-19 samples were acute and others convalescent; all came from the United States, Italy and Spain. Sources were T cells, B-cell-depleted T cells, or PBMCs; the material itself was cDNA or gDNA.

Per the original methods: Amplifying reference gene primers gave estimates of nucleated cell counts. Sequencing was performed with immunoSEQ multiplex PCR; in TCRdb, only in-frame clones are kept and a portion is missing. Clone size and V and J calls were adopted from that table, with D and trimming inferred from the DNA. This table has about 90,000 clones, about 90% appearing once. This TCR was sampled from a human donor with active COVID-19. The donor label of this sample is uncertain. The sample consisted of peripheral blood.

The CDR3 spells CASSSVSGGARDTQYF. Here the CDR3 DNA reads TGTGCCAGCAGCTCCGTTAGCGGGGGGGCTAGAGATACGCAGTATTTT. This chain links TRBV9 with TRBJ2-3, with TRBD2 identical over 11 bases. The junction had 9 bases not matched to a gene; V was cut back by 4 bases and J by 5 bases. Germline-derived CDR1 and CDR2 are SGDLS and YYNGEE. The CDR3 has 16 amino acids.